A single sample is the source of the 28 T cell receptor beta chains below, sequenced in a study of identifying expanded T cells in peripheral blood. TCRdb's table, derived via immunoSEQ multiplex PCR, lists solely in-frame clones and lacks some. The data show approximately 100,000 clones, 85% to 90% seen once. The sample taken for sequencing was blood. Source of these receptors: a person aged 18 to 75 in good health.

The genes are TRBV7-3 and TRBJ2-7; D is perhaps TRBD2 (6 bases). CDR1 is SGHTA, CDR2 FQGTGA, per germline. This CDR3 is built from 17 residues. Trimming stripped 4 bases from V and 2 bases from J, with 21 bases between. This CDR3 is CASSSGPSGGATYEQYF. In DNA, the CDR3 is TGTGCCAGCAGCTCAGGGCCCTCTGGCGGGGCTACCTACGAGCAGTACTTC.

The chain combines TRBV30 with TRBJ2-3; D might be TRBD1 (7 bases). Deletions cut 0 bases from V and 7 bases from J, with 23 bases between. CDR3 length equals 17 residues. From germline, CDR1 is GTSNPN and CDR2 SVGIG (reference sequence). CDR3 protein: CAWSVISTGRTHHTQYF. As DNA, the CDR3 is TGTGCCTGGAGTGTAATCTCGACAGGGAGGACCCACCATACGCAGTATTTT.

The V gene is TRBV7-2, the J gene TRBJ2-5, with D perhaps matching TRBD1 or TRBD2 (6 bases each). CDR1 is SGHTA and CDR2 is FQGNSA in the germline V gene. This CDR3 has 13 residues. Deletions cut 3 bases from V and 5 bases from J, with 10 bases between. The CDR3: CASSFGGGETQYF. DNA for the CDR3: TGTGCCAGCAGCTTCGGGGGCGGTGAGACCCAGTACTTC.

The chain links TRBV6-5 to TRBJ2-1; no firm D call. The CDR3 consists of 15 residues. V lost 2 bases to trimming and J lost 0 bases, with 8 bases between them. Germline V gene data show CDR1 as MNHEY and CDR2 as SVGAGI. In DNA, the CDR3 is TGTGCCAGCAGTTACGACCTAAGCTCCTACAATGAGCAGTTCTTC. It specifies CASSYDLSSYNEQFF.

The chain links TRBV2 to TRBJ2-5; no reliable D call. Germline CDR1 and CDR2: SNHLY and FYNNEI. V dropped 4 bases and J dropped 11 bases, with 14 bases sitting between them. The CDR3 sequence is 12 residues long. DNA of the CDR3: TGTGCCAGCAGTGGGGGTTTGATCTTACAGTACTTC. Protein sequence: CASSGGLILQYF.

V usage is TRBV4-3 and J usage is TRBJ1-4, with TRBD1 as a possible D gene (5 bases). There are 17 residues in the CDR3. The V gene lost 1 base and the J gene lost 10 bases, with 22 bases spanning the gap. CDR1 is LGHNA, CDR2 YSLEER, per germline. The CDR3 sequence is CASSQGIPAGPGGKLFF. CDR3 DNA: TGCGCCAGCAGCCAAGGCATACCGGCAGGGCCCGGCGGAAAACTGTTTTTT.

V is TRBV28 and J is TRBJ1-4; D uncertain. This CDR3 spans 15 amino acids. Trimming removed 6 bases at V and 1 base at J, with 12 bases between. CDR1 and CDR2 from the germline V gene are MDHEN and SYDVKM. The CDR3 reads CASRRQGRTNEKLFF. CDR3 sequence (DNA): TGTGCCAGCAGGAGGCAAGGAAGAACTAATGAAAAACTGTTTTTT.

The CDR3 reads CASSLRVQAFGNTIYF. The CDR3 DNA sequence: TGTGCCAGCAGCTTGCGGGTCCAGGCCTTTGGAAACACCATATATTTT. The chain combines TRBV5-6 with TRBJ1-3; D unresolved. Germline V CDR1 and CDR2: SGHDT, YYEEEE. The V end was cut by 1 base, the J end by 3 bases, with 14 bases between. CDR3 length: 16 residues.

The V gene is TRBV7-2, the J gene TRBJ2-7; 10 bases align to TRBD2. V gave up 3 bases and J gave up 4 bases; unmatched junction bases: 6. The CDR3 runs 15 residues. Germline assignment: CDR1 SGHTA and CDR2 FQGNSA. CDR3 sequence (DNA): TGTGCCAGCAGCTTCAGAGCGGGAGGGATGTACGAGCAGTACTTC. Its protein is CASSFRAGGMYEQYF.

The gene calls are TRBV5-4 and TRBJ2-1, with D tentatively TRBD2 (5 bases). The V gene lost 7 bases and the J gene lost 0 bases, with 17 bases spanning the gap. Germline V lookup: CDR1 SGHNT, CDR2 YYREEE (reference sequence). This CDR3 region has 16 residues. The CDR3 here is CASHRRSLDSYNEQFF. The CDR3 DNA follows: TGTGCCAGCCACCGGAGGTCCTTGGACTCCTACAATGAGCAGTTCTTC.

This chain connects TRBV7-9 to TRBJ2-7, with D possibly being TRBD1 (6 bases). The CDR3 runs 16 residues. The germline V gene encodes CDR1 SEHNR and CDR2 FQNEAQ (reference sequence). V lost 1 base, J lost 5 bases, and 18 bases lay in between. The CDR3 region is CASSLGLSGASDEQYF. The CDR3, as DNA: TGTGCCAGCAGCTTAGGGCTCTCAGGGGCGAGTGACGAGCAGTACTTC.

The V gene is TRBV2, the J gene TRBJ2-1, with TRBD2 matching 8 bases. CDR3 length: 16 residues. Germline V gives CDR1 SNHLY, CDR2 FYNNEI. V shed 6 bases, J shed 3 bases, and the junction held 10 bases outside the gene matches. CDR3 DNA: TGTGCCAGCAGCCCCCGGGGGCTAGCGGGCTACAATGAGCAGTTCTTC. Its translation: CASSPRGLAGYNEQFF.

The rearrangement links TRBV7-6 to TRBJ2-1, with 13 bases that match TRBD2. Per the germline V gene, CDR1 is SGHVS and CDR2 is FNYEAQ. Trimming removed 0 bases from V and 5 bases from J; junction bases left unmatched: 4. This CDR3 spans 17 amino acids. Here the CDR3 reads CASSLAPGLAGNNEQFF. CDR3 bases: TGTGCCAGCAGCTTAGCGCCGGGACTAGCGGGAAACAATGAGCAGTTCTTC.

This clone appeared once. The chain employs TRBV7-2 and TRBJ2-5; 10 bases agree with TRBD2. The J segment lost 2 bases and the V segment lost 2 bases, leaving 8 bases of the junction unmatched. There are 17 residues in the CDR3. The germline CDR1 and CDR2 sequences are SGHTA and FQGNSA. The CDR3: CASSLRSGRAGQETQYF. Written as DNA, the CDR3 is TGTGCCAGCAGCTTAAGAAGCGGGAGGGCCGGGCAAGAGACCCAGTACTTC.

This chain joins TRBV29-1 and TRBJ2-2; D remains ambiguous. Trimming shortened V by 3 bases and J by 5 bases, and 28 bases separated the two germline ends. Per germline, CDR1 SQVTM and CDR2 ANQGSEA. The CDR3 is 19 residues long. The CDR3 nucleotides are TGCAGCGTTGACCAGACCTCAGACCTACCCTACTTCCCGACCGGGGAGCTGTTTTTT. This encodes CSVDQTSDLPYFPTGELFF.

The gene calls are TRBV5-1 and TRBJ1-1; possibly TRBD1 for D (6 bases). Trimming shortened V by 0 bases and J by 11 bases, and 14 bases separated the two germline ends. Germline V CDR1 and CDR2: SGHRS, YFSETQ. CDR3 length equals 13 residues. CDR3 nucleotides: TGCGCCAGCAGCTTGGAGGCAGGGGCGATGGCTTTCTTT. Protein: CASSLEAGAMAFF.

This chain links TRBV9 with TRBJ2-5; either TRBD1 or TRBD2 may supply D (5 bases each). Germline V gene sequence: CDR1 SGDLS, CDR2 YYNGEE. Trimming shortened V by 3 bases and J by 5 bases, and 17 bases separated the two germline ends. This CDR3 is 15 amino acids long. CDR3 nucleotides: TGTGCCAGCAGCGGTGGGGACGGGGTTCGGGAGACCCAGTACTTC. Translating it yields CASSGGDGVRETQYF.

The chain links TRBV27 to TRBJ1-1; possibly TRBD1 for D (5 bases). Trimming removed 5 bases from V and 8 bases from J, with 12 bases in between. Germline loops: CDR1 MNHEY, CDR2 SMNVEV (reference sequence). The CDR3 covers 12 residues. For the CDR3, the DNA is TGTGCCAGCAGTCCCCCTTGGGGGGAAGCTTTCTTT. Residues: CASSPPWGEAFF.

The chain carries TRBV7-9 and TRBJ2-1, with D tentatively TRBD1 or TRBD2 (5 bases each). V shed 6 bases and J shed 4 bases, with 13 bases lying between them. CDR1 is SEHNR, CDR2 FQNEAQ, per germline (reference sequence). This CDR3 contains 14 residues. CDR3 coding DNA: TGTGCCAGCAGTTACGGGACGGAATACAATGAGCAGTTCTTC. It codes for CASSYGTEYNEQFF. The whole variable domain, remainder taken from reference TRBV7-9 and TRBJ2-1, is DTGVSQNPRHKITKRGQNVTFRCDPISEHNRLYWYRQTLGQGPEFLTYFQNEAQLEKSRLLSDRFSAERPKGSFSTLEIQRTEQGDSAMYLCASSYGTEYNEQFFGPGTRLTVL.

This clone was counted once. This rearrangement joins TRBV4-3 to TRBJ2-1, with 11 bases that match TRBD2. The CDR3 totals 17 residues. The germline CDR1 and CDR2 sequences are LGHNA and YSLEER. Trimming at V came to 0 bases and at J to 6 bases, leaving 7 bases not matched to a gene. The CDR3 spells CASSQEAGLAGGNEQFF. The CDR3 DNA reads TGCGCCAGCAGCCAAGAAGCGGGCCTAGCGGGAGGCAATGAGCAGTTCTTC.

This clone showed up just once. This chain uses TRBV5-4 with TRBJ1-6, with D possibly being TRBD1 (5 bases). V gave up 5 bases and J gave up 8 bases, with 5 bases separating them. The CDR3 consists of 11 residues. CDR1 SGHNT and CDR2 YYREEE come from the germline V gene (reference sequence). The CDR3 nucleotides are TGTGCCAGCAGGGGGGATTCACCCCTCCACTTT. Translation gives CASRGDSPLHF.

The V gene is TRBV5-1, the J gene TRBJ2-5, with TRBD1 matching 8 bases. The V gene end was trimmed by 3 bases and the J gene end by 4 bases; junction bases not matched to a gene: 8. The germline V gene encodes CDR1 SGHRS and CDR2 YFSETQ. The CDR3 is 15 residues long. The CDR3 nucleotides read TGCGCCAGCAGCTCGTCCGGACAGGGTCGAGAGACCCAGTACTTC. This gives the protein CASSSSGQGRETQYF.

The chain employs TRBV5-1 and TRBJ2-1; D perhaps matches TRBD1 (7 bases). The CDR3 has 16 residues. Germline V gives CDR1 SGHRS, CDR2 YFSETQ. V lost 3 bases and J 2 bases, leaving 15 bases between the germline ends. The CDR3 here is CASSSPAGQPYNEQFF. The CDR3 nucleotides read TGCGCCAGCAGCTCCCCGGCGGGACAGCCCTACAATGAGCAGTTCTTC. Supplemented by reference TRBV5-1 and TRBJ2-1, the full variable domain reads KAGVTQTPRYLIKTRGQQVTLSCSPISGHRSVSWYQQTPGQGLQFLFEYFSETQRNKGNFPGRFSGRQFSNSRSEMNVSTLELGDSALYLCASSSPAGQPYNEQFFGPGTRLTVL.

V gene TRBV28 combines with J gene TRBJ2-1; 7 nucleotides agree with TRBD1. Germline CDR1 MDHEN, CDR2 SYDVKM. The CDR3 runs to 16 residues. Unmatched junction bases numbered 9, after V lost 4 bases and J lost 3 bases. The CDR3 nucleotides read TGTGCCAGCAGTTCAGGGGGACAGCCCCTCTACAATGAGCAGTTCTTC. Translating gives CASSSGGQPLYNEQFF.

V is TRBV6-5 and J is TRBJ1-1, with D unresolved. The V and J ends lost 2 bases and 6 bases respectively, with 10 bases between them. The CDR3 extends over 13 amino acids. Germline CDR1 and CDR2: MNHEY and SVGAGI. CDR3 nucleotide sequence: TGTGCCAGCAGTTACGGGGAGGAAGCTGAAGCTTTCTTT. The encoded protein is CASSYGEEAEAFF.

The CDR3 nucleotides are TGTGCCAGCAGTGGACGGCCGGGACTTAGCTCCTACAATGAGCAGTTCTTC. It translates to CASSGRPGLSSYNEQFF. The chain uses TRBV28 and TRBJ2-1; D might be TRBD2 (6 bases). The CDR3 is 17 residues long. Germline values: CDR1 MDHEN, CDR2 SYDVKM. The germline V and J ends were trimmed by 5 bases and 0 bases, with 17 bases remaining between them.

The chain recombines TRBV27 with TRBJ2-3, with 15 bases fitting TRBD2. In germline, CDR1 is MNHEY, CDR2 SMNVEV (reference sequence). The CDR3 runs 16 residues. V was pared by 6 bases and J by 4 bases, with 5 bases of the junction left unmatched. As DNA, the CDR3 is TGTGCCAGCAGCCGGACTAGCGGGAGGGTCGCAGATACGCAGTATTTT. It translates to CASSRTSGRVADTQYF.

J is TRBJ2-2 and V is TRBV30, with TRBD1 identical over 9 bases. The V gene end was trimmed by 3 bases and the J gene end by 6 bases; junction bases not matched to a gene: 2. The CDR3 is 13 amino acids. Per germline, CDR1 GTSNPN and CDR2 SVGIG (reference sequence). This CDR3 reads CAWRGTGSGELFF. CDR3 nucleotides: TGTGCCTGGAGAGGGACAGGGTCCGGGGAGCTGTTTTTT.